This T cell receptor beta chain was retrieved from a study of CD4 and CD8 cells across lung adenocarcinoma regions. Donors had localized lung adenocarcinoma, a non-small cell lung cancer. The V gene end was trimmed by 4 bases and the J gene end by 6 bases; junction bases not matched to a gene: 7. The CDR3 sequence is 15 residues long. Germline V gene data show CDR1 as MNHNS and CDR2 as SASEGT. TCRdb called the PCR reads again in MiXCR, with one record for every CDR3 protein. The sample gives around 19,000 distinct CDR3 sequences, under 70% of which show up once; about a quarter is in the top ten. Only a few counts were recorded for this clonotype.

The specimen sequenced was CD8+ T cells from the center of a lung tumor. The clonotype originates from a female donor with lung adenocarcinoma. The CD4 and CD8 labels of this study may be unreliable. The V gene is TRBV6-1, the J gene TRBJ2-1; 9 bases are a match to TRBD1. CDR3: CASSGPGTGPNEQFF. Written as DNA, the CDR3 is TGTGCCAGCAGTGGCCCCGGGACAGGGCCCAATGAGCAGTTCTTC.